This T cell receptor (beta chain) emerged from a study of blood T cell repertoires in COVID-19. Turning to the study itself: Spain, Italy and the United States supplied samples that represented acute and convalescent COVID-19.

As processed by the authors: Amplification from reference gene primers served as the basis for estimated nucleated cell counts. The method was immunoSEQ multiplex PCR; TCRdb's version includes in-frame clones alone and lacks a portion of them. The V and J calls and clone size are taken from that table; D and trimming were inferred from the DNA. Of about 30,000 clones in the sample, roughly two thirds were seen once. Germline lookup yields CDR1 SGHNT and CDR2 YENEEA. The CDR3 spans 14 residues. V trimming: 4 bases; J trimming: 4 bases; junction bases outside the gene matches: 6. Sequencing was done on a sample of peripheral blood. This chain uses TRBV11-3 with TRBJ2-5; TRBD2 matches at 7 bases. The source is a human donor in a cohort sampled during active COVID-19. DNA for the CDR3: TGTGCCAGCAGCTCCAGGGAGGGTGGAGAGACCCAGTACTTC. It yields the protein CASSSREGGETQYF.